This T cell receptor beta chain was obtained from a study of CD8 T cells in Susac syndrome. RNA totalling roughly 0.45 to 1 ug underwent reverse transcription with random hexamers. TCRdb re-called the immunoSEQ multiplex PCR reads with MiXCR, one entry per CDR3 protein. Counted here are roughly 50,000 distinct CDR3 sequences, under 95% occurring once; the ten biggest clones make up about 0.55%. Germline-derived CDR1 and CDR2 are SQVTM and ANQGSEA. V was cut by 2 bases and J by 6 bases, with 15 bases left in between. This CDR3 contains 14 residues. FACS was used to enrich TEMRA cells, whereas the CD8+ and CD4+ T cells were obtained by negative isolation.

This receptor was obtained from a human donor in good health. Sequencing was performed on CD8+ T cells from PBMCs. This chain uses TRBV29-1 with TRBJ2-3; D may be TRBD1 or TRBD2 (7 bases each). The DNA for the CDR3 is TGCAGCGTTGAAAATCCAGGGGGGGCCGATACGCAGTATTTT. Its protein product is CSVENPGGADTQYF.